The TCR beta chain under discussion was sequenced for a study of blood T cell repertoires in COVID-19. Across the whole study: Samples taken during acute and convalescent COVID-19 were collected in the United States, Italy and Spain. Nucleic acid was either cDNA or gDNA, and it came from T cells, B-cell-depleted T cells, or PBMCs.

Method: immunoSEQ multiplex PCR; TCRdb's copy keeps in-frame clones and lacks some. The profile shows hundreds of thousands of clones, approximately 85% of them singletons. V lost 0 bases, J lost 3 bases, and 10 bases lay in between. The CDR3 is 14 residues long. The germline CDR1 and CDR2 sequences are SGHRS and YFSETQ. A note on this clone: Different DNA sequences within this sample yield the same CDR3.

This clonotype originated in a human donor in a cohort sampled during active COVID-19. The chain has TRBV5-1 and TRBJ2-7, with D perhaps matching TRBD1 (6 bases). Sequenced: peripheral blood. CDR3 in amino acids: CASSLGQVDYEQYF. CDR3 coding DNA: TGCGCCAGCAGCTTGGGACAGGTAGACTACGAGCAGTACTTC.